A single sample gave rise to the 32 T cell receptor beta chains below, sequenced in a study of identical twins. Each CDR3 protein gets one entry after TCRdb re-called the 5' RACE reads with MiXCR. The sample contains nearly 650,000 distinct CDR3 sequences, just over 7% of which appear only once. The sample also formed part of further work on yellow fever vaccine responses in identical twins.

The sequencing sample was made of PBMCs. The origin of the receptors is a young woman in good health.

This clonotype showed up many times. V gene TRBV6-5 combines with J gene TRBJ2-1; the D gene is possibly TRBD1 (5 bases). The germline CDR1 and CDR2 sequences are MNHEY and SVGAGI. This CDR3 has 14 residues. Trimming removed 4 bases from V and 9 bases from J, with 16 bases in between. CDR3 DNA sequence: TGTGCCAGCAGTTGGGCGGTCCAGGGATTTGAGCAGTTCTTC. Protein: CASSWAVQGFEQFF.

This clonotype was observed many times. This rearrangement joins TRBV12-3 or TRBV12-4 to TRBJ2-7, with TRBD1 matching 9 bases. The CDR3 loop spans 15 amino acids. V was pared by 5 bases and J by 2 bases, with 7 bases of the junction left unmatched. The CDR3 is CASSPRGTGTYEQYF. In DNA form, the CDR3 reads TGTGCCAGCAGTCCCCGGGGGACAGGGACCTACGAGCAGTACTTC.

This clonotype was recorded at least ten times. This chain uses TRBV11-3 with TRBJ2-3; D call uncertain. The ends were cut back, 1 base at V and 2 bases at J, with 7 bases in the middle. The CDR3 loop spans 14 amino acids. Germline values: CDR1 SGHNT, CDR2 YENEEA. The CDR3 DNA is TGTGCCAGCAGCTTAGGGCCCAACACAGATACGCAGTATTTT. As protein: CASSLGPNTDTQYF.

This chain connects TRBV28 to TRBJ1-2, with 7 positions matching TRBD1. V gave up 7 bases and J gave up 6 bases; unmatched junction bases: 8. This CDR3 is 13 amino acids long. Germline lookup yields CDR1 MDHEN and CDR2 SYDVKM. CDR3 coding DNA: TGTGCCAGCACCAAGGGGGCAGGAGATGGCTACACCTTC. This codes for CASTKGAGDGYTF.

This clonotype was counted a few times. The rearrangement uses TRBV19 and TRBJ2-7; D may be TRBD1 or TRBD2 (6 bases each). The germline V and J ends were trimmed by 4 bases and 5 bases, with 15 bases remaining between them. This CDR3 contains 14 residues. Germline CDR1 reads LNHDA; CDR2 reads SQIVND (reference sequence). CDR3: CASSTIGGINEQYF. The DNA of the CDR3 is TGTGCCAGTAGTACTATAGGGGGGATCAACGAGCAGTACTTC.

At least ten counts were recorded for this clonotype. This sequence joins TRBV15 and TRBJ1-6; no firm D call. The germline V and J ends were trimmed by 5 bases and 7 bases, with 6 bases remaining between them. Germline CDR1 reads LNHNV; CDR2 reads YYDKDF (reference sequence). This CDR3 region has 12 residues. CDR3 sequence (DNA): TGTGCCACCAGCTTACGGAATTCACCCCTCCACTTT. Amino acid sequence: CATSLRNSPLHF. Full variable domain (missing parts from reference TRBV15 and TRBJ1-6): DAMVIQNPRYQVTQFGKPVTLSCSQTLNHNVMYWYQQKSSQAPKLLFHYYDKDFNNEADTPDNFQSRRPNTSFCFLDIRSPGLGDTAMYLCATSLRNSPLHFGNGTRLTVT.

The sample holds a few counts of this clonotype. The chain uses TRBV2 and TRBJ2-7, with D unresolved. V was shortened by 0 bases and J by 2 bases, with 14 bases between the two germline ends. CDR1 is SNHLY and CDR2 is FYNNEI in the germline V gene. This CDR3 spans 16 amino acids. CDR3 sequence (DNA): TGTGCCAGCAGTGAAGCGCGTGTCTCTCCCACCTACGAGCAGTACTTC. It yields the protein CASSEARVSPTYEQYF. Looking up the rest from reference TRBV2 and TRBJ2-7 gives the full variable domain: EPEVTQTPSHQVTQMGQEVILRCVPISNHLYFYWYRQILGQKVEFLVSFYNNEISEKSEIFDDQFSVERPDGSNFTLKIRSTKLEDSAMYFCASSEARVSPTYEQYFGPGTRLTVT.

This clonotype occurred a few times. J is TRBJ2-7 and V is TRBV7-8; D is perhaps TRBD2 (6 bases). The CDR3 runs to 13 residues. CDR1 SGHVS and CDR2 FQNEAQ come from the germline V gene. With 2 bases removed from V and 3 bases from J, the gap between germline ends came to 8 bases. The CDR3: CASSLSRGYEQYV. CDR3 DNA sequence: TGTGCCAGCAGCTTATCGCGGGGCTACGAGCAGTACGTC.

This clonotype has ten or more counts. DNA for the CDR3: TGCAGTGCTAAGCAGGGGGAGGCGGGGGGGCTGAATACGCAGTATTTT. Its translation: CSAKQGEAGGLNTQYF. The V call is TRBV20-1, the J call TRBJ2-3, with 9 bases aligning to TRBD2. J was trimmed by 7 bases and V by 4 bases; bases with no gene match: 15. The CDR3 contains 16 residues. The germline CDR1 and CDR2 sequences are DFQATT and SNEGSKA (reference sequence).

The chain employs TRBV7-2 and TRBJ2-7, with 9 nucleotides matching TRBD2. The J segment lost 7 bases and the V segment lost 7 bases, leaving 11 bases of the junction unmatched. CDR1 SGHTA and CDR2 FQGNSA come from the germline V gene. This CDR3 is 14 amino acids long. The chain's CDR3 is CASNSIAGAREQYF. Here the CDR3 DNA reads TGTGCCAGCAACTCAATAGCGGGAGCACGAGAGCAGTACTTC.

This clonotype was detected only a few times. The chain links TRBV20-1 to TRBJ2-3; no reliable D call. Germline V CDR1 and CDR2: DFQATT, SNEGSKA (reference sequence). There are 10 residues in the CDR3. V lost 7 bases and J lost 5, with 7 bases in between. DNA for the CDR3: TGCAGTGGCTCACGAGATACGCAGTATTTT. Protein sequence: CSGSRDTQYF.

The genes are TRBV12-3 or TRBV12-4 and TRBJ2-7; 8 nucleotides line up with TRBD2. CDR3 length: 15 amino acids. The V and J ends lost 2 bases and 1 base, in that order; junction bases with no gene match: 4. Written as DNA, the CDR3 is TGTGCCAGCAGTTTACAAGCGGGAGTTTCCTACGAGCAGTACTTC. It specifies CASSLQAGVSYEQYF.

This clonotype came up a few times. The V gene is TRBV18, the J gene TRBJ2-7; D is unresolved. The CDR3 has 15 residues. Trimming took 0 bases from V and 2 from J, leaving 11 bases between them. In germline, CDR1 is KGHSH, CDR2 LQKENI. CDR3 DNA sequence: TGTGCCAGCTCACCACCAGCCGGCAGAACCTACGAGCAGTACTTC. Translating gives CASSPPAGRTYEQYF.

In its sample, this clonotype was seen a few times. The chain recombines TRBV5-1 with TRBJ2-2; 7 bases match TRBD1. The ends lost 3 bases at V and 5 bases at J; junction bases unmatched: 7. Germline V CDR1 and CDR2: SGHRS, YFSETQ. The CDR3 is 15 amino acids. The CDR3 region has the DNA TGCGCCAGCAGCTACCTGGACAGGACAACCGGGGAGCTGTTTTTT. Residues: CASSYLDRTTGELFF.

V gene TRBV5-1 combines with J gene TRBJ2-2, with unresolved D. The V gene's germline CDR1 is SGHRS and CDR2 YFSETQ. The length of the CDR3 is 14 residues. V lost 0 bases and J lost 3, with 6 bases in between. This chain's CDR3 is CASSLATYTGELFF. The DNA of the CDR3 is TGCGCCAGCAGCTTGGCCACCTACACCGGGGAGCTGTTTTTT.

This clonotype was detected ten times or more. The chain couples TRBV12-3 or TRBV12-4 to TRBJ2-1; 9 positions match TRBD2. This CDR3 has 13 residues. The V gene end was trimmed by 5 bases and the J gene end by 12 bases; junction bases not matched to a gene: 8. CDR3 nucleotide sequence: TGTGCCAGCAGTCCGCGGGGGGGTTTTGGGCAGTTCTTC. Residues: CASSPRGGFGQFF.

V is TRBV4-1 and J is TRBJ2-5; 8 bases line up with TRBD1. From germline, CDR1 is MGHRA and CDR2 YSYEKL. The CDR3 runs to 16 residues. V lost 2 bases to trimming and J lost 3 bases; unmatched junction nucleotides: 8. This CDR3 is CASSQRAGTGKETQYF. The CDR3 DNA reads TGCGCCAGCAGCCAAAGGGCCGGGACAGGTAAAGAGACCCAGTACTTC.

This clonotype has at least ten counts. The chain joins TRBV5-6 to TRBJ2-1, with 8 bases lining up with TRBD2. Unmatched junction bases numbered 4, after V lost 5 bases and J lost 6 bases. The CDR3 extends over 13 amino acids. Germline assignment: CDR1 SGHDT and CDR2 YYEEEE. The CDR3 loop is CASSWGLVNEQFF. DNA of the CDR3: TGTGCCAGCAGTTGGGGACTAGTCAATGAGCAGTTCTTC. Full variable domain (missing parts from reference TRBV5-6 and TRBJ2-1): DAGVTQSPTHLIKTRGQQVTLRCSPKSGHDTVSWYQQALGQGPQFIFQYYEEEERQRGNFPDRFSGHQFPNYSSELNVNALLLGDSALYLCASSWGLVNEQFFGPGTRLTVL.

V and J are TRBV2 and TRBJ2-7, with D uncertain. Germline CDR1 is SNHLY and CDR2 is FYNNEI. The CDR3 contains 13 residues. V lost 4 bases and J 2 bases, leaving 9 bases between the germline ends. CDR3 amino acids: CASSGGSAYEQYF. The CDR3 DNA sequence: TGTGCCAGCAGTGGTGGGTCGGCCTACGAGCAGTACTTC.

This clonotype has a handful of counts. The chain is built from TRBV12-3 or TRBV12-4 and TRBJ1-4; D may be TRBD1 (6 bases). This CDR3 is built from 17 residues. V was pared by 1 base and J by 7 bases, with 19 bases between. CDR3 in DNA: TGTGCCAGCAGTTTAGTACAGGGATTCCTCGGGGGTGAAAAACTGTTTTTT. Protein product: CASSLVQGFLGGEKLFF.

The chain uses TRBV20-1 and TRBJ2-5; 10 nucleotides match TRBD2. The CDR3 is made up of 14 amino acids. J gave up 2 bases and V 5 bases, and 5 bases lay outside the gene matches. The V gene's germline CDR1 is DFQATT and CDR2 SNEGSKA (reference sequence). For the CDR3, the DNA is TGCAGTGCTGGTAAACTAGCGGGGCAAGAGACCCAGTACTTC. Residues: CSAGKLAGQETQYF.

This clonotype turned up a few times. The chain recombines TRBV15 with TRBJ1-5, with D unclear. V lost 0 bases, J lost 0 bases, and 6 bases lay in between. Germline V gene sequence: CDR1 LNHNV, CDR2 YYDKDF (reference sequence). The CDR3 loop spans 15 amino acids. CDR3 amino acids: CATSREGYSNQPQHF. The CDR3 nucleotides are TGTGCCACCAGCAGAGAAGGCTATAGCAATCAGCCCCAGCATTTT.

This chain joins TRBV28 and TRBJ1-1; D might be TRBD1 (5 bases). V lost 3 bases to trimming and J lost 0 bases, with 8 bases between them. Germline V gives CDR1 MDHEN, CDR2 SYDVKM. This CDR3 has 14 residues. The CDR3 reads CASSFRGVNTEAFF. CDR3 nucleotide sequence: TGTGCCAGCAGTTTTCGGGGGGTGAACACTGAAGCTTTCTTT.

The rearrangement links TRBV7-2 to TRBJ2-3; unclear D gene. V lost 1 base, J lost 3 bases, and 14 bases lay in between. Germline lookup yields CDR1 SGHTA and CDR2 FQGNSA. CDR3 length: 16 residues. The CDR3 spells CASSLVWAGLTDTQYF. Here the CDR3 DNA reads TGTGCCAGCAGCTTAGTATGGGCCGGCCTTACAGATACGCAGTATTTT.

This clonotype came up a few times. This chain joins TRBV20-1 and TRBJ1-3; D is uncertain. The CDR3 contains 13 residues. V lost 5 bases and J 0 bases, leaving 8 bases between the germline ends. The germline CDR1 and CDR2 sequences are DFQATT and SNEGSKA (reference sequence). CDR3 region: CSAPGNSGNTIYF. The CDR3 nucleotides read TGCAGTGCTCCGGGCAACTCTGGAAACACCATATATTTT.

This clonotype came up many times. The CDR3 DNA follows: TGCAGCGTGTGGGAGACGAACACCGGGGAGCTGTTTTTT. Translation: CSVWETNTGELFF. The V and J genes are TRBV29-1 and TRBJ2-2; D perhaps matches TRBD2 (5 bases). V lost 6 bases to trimming and J lost 0 bases, with 8 bases between them. The CDR3 extends over 13 amino acids. Germline V gene lookup returns CDR1 SQVTM and CDR2 ANQGSEA.

This clonotype was observed at least ten times. V usage is TRBV5-1 and J usage is TRBJ1-2; 7 bases match TRBD1. Germline V gene sequence: CDR1 SGHRS, CDR2 YFSETQ. CDR3 size: 15 residues. J lost 3 bases, V lost 7 bases, and 12 bases had no gene match. For the CDR3, the DNA is TGCGCCAGCGGGCCTGCGGGGACAGTCTACTATGGCTACACCTTC. This gives the protein CASGPAGTVYYGYTF.

Only a few counts were recorded for this clonotype. The chain combines TRBV5-6 with TRBJ2-7, with 8 positions matching TRBD2. The CDR3 is 15 amino acids. Trimming removed 4 bases from V and 2 bases from J; junction bases left unmatched: 8. From germline, CDR1 is SGHDT and CDR2 YYEEEE. The CDR3 here is CASSLRLALPYEQYF. The DNA for the CDR3 is TGTGCCAGCAGCCTACGACTAGCGCTGCCCTACGAGCAGTACTTC. Full variable domain (outside the CDR3, taken from reference TRBV5-6 and TRBJ2-7): DAGVTQSPTHLIKTRGQQVTLRCSPKSGHDTVSWYQQALGQGPQFIFQYYEEEERQRGNFPDRFSGHQFPNYSSELNVNALLLGDSALYLCASSLRLALPYEQYFGPGTRLTVT.

This clonotype was counted a few times. At one boundary the junction diverges from the germline segment, which might be a read error. The genes are TRBV14 and TRBJ1-1; D remains ambiguous. Germline values: CDR1 SGHDN, CDR2 FVKESK. CDR3 length: 14 residues. DNA for the CDR3: TGTGCCAGCAGCGAAGAACTCCTTTTCACTGAAGCTTTCTTT. Translation gives CASSEELLFTEAFF.

In its sample, this clonotype was seen a few times. The V gene is TRBV2, the J gene TRBJ2-5; 7 positions match TRBD1. The V and J ends lost 7 bases and 3 bases, in that order; junction bases with no gene match: 5. The V gene's germline CDR1 is SNHLY and CDR2 FYNNEI. The length of the CDR3 is 13 residues. CDR3 coding DNA: TGTGCCAGCACTCCGCAGGGGGAAGAGACCCAGTACTTC. Translation: CASTPQGEETQYF.

This clonotype was observed many times. The chain carries TRBV5-1 and TRBJ2-3, with TRBD1 identical over 8 bases. Germline V gene lookup returns CDR1 SGHRS and CDR2 YFSETQ. Trimming removed 6 bases from V and 0 bases from J; junction bases left unmatched: 3. The CDR3 covers 14 residues. For the CDR3, the DNA is TGCGCCAGCACAACAGGGGGTAGCACAGATACGCAGTATTTT. Protein sequence: CASTTGGSTDTQYF.

This clonotype has a handful of counts. V is TRBV5-1 and J is TRBJ1-1, with D tentatively TRBD1 (6 bases). Germline CDR1 is SGHRS and CDR2 is YFSETQ. V was clipped by 4 bases and J by 3 bases, with 19 bases between them. The CDR3 extends over 16 amino acids. CDR3 in amino acids: CASSPAAAGVDTEAFF. As DNA, the CDR3 is TGCGCCAGCAGCCCCGCCGCCGCAGGGGTCGACACTGAAGCTTTCTTT.